The 27 T cell receptor beta chains reported below all come from one sample, sequenced in a study of blood T cell repertoires in COVID-19. Assay: immunoSEQ multiplex PCR; the TCRdb copy retains only in-frame clones and omits some. Among roughly 200,000 clones listed, 85% were seen once. Sequencing was performed on PBMCs or T cells enriched from blood (not recorded which). These receptors all stem from a man aged 35 to 55 who had recovered from COVID-19.

V and J are TRBV28 and TRBJ1-5; D gene ambiguous. This CDR3 is built from 13 residues. The germline gives CDR1 MDHEN, CDR2 SYDVKM. Trimming stripped 3 bases from V and 7 bases from J, with 10 bases between. CDR3 DNA sequence: TGTGCCAGCAGTTTGCAGGTTAGGCAGCCCCAGCATTTT. Protein product: CASSLQVRQPQHF.

The chain has TRBV12-5 and TRBJ2-1; TRBD1 matches at 10 bases. V dropped 6 bases and J dropped 8; count of bases not matched to a gene: 7. CDR3 length: 14 residues. CDR1 and CDR2 (germline): LGHNT, FRNRAP. The CDR3 coding sequence is TGTGCTAGTGGGCCGGGACAGGGGTCCCATGAGCAGTTCTTC. Its protein product is CASGPGQGSHEQFF.

In its sample, this clone was seen a few times. This rearrangement joins TRBV19 to TRBJ1-5, with D uncertain. Germline lookup yields CDR1 LNHDA and CDR2 SQIVND (reference sequence). The CDR3 runs to 14 residues. V lost 3 bases to trimming and J lost 9 bases, with 15 bases between them. The CDR3 nucleotides read TGTGCCAGTAGTATGCGGGGAGAAGTGAGGCCCCAGCATTTT. This sequence encodes CASSMRGEVRPQHF.

The V gene is TRBV28, the J gene TRBJ1-2; D gene ambiguous. The CDR3 covers 15 residues. Deletions cut 4 bases from V and 4 bases from J, with 16 bases between. Per the germline V gene, CDR1 is MDHEN and CDR2 is SYDVKM. CDR3 sequence reads: CASSSKTPGGYGYTF. The CDR3 DNA reads TGTGCCAGCAGTTCAAAAACTCCGGGAGGCTATGGCTACACCTTC.

The V call is TRBV5-6, the J call TRBJ1-2; D is ambiguous. Trimming removed 5 bases at V and 3 bases at J, with 11 bases between. Looked up from germline, CDR1 is SGHDT and CDR2 is YYEEEE. The CDR3 has 13 residues. The CDR3 here is CASRVLVDYGYTF. The CDR3 nucleotides are TGTGCCAGCAGGGTACTTGTCGACTATGGCTACACCTTC.

The chain uses TRBV9 and TRBJ1-4; D is ambiguous. CDR1 and CDR2 from the germline V gene are SGDLS and YYNGEE. The ends were cut back, 3 bases at V and 12 bases at J, with 18 bases in the middle. There are 14 residues in the CDR3. CDR3 DNA sequence: TGTGCCAGCAGCGGTGGGCAGAAACCTACCGAACTGTTTTTT. It encodes CASSGGQKPTELFF.

The chain recombines TRBV19 with TRBJ1-6, with D maybe TRBD1 (5 bases). The CDR3 has 14 amino acids. In germline, CDR1 is LNHDA, CDR2 SQIVND (reference sequence). The germline V and J ends were trimmed by 8 bases and 5 bases, with 13 bases remaining between them. CDR3 loop: CASSGGWNNSPLHF. DNA of the CDR3: TGTGCCAGTTCCGGGGGGTGGAATAATTCACCCCTCCACTTT.

The J gene is TRBJ2-7, the V gene TRBV4-3, with a possible D match to TRBD1 (6 bases). The CDR3 is 14 residues long. Looked up from germline, CDR1 is LGHNA and CDR2 is YSLEER. The germline V and J ends were trimmed by 2 bases and 1 base, with 9 bases remaining between them. The CDR3 spells CASSQQGFSYEQYF. The CDR3 DNA follows: TGCGCCAGCAGCCAACAGGGGTTTTCCTACGAGCAGTACTTC.

The J gene is TRBJ1-1, the V gene TRBV6-5; 7 bases match TRBD1. Looked up from germline, CDR1 is MNHEY and CDR2 is SVGAGI. The ends lost 8 bases at V and 3 bases at J; junction bases unmatched: 9. There are 14 residues in the CDR3. The CDR3 nucleotides are TGTGCCAGCCACTACGGGACAGAATACACTGAAGCTTTCTTT. It codes for CASHYGTEYTEAFF.

The chain joins TRBV24-1 to TRBJ2-7, with TRBD1 identical over 8 bases. V lost 0 bases to trimming and J lost 5 bases; unmatched junction nucleotides: 14. CDR3 length: 18 residues. Germline CDR1 reads KGHDR; CDR2 reads SFDVKD. CDR3 nucleotides: TGTGCCACCAGTGATTTGCACTCCCAGGGGGCTAACTGGAACGAGCAGTACTTC. It specifies CATSDLHSQGANWNEQYF.

This clone was seen more than once but under ten times. The chain links TRBV10-2 to TRBJ2-7; D is undetermined. The germline V and J ends were trimmed by 7 bases and 0 bases, with 10 bases remaining between them. CDR1 WSHSY and CDR2 SAAADI come from the germline V gene. The CDR3 runs 13 residues. CDR3 in DNA: TGCGCCAGCACTGGCGGAGACTCCTACGAGCAGTACTTC. This gives the protein CASTGGDSYEQYF.

V gene TRBV7-2 combines with J gene TRBJ2-7; a possible D gene is TRBD2 (5 bases). V dropped 5 bases and J dropped 3 bases, with 5 bases sitting between them. Germline V CDR1 and CDR2: SGHTA, FQGNSA. This CDR3 has 11 residues. CDR3 residues: CASSRDYEQYF. CDR3 coding DNA: TGTGCCAGCAGCCGGGACTACGAGCAGTACTTC.

This chain joins TRBV5-5 and TRBJ2-1, with 12 bases aligning to TRBD2. Per germline, CDR1 SGHKS and CDR2 YYEKEE (reference sequence). This CDR3 spans 15 amino acids. The V gene end was trimmed by 3 bases and the J gene end by 15 bases; junction bases not matched to a gene: 13. CDR3 sequence: CASSSRLAGEGTLFF. The CDR3 DNA sequence: TGTGCCAGCAGCTCCAGACTAGCGGGAGAGGGGACATTGTTCTTC.

The V and J genes are TRBV5-4 and TRBJ2-1; TRBD1 matches at 8 bases. Per germline, CDR1 SGHNT and CDR2 YYREEE (reference sequence). After removal of 3 bases from V and 8 bases from J, the junction contained 7 bases not matched to a gene. The CDR3 is 14 amino acids. In DNA, the CDR3 is TGTGCCAGCAGCTCAGAGACAGGGGATCATGAGCAGTTCTTC. This translates into CASSSETGDHEQFF.

The chain is built from TRBV7-3 and TRBJ2-7, with TRBD2 matching 10 bases. V lost 5 bases to trimming and J lost 0 bases; unmatched junction nucleotides: 4. This CDR3 spans 15 amino acids. Germline CDR1 reads SGHTA; CDR2 reads FQGTGA. The CDR3 DNA sequence: TGTGCCAGCAGCCCAGCGGGAGGGCCCTCCTACGAGCAGTACTTC. This sequence encodes CASSPAGGPSYEQYF.

The CDR3 DNA reads as TGTGCCAGCAGCCGGCGCGGGACGGCTAGCAACGAGCAGTACTTC. It encodes CASSRRGTASNEQYF. This chain connects TRBV3-1 (or the pseudogene TRBV3-2) to TRBJ2-7; maybe TRBD2 (6 bases). The CDR3 length is 15 residues. Germline V gene lookup returns CDR1 LGHDT and CDR2 YNNKEL (reference sequence). V lost 4 bases, J lost 5 bases, and 18 bases lay in between.

The chain carries TRBV24-1 and TRBJ2-1, with 8 bases matching TRBD1. The CDR3 consists of 17 residues. The V segment lost 2 bases and the J segment 11 bases; nucleotides outside the gene matches: 16. Germline CDR1 KGHDR, CDR2 SFDVKD. The CDR3 DNA reads TGTGCCACCAGTGATTCAGATGGGACAGGAGATGGGAGAAAGCAGTTCTTC. Translated, it gives CATSDSDGTGDGRKQFF.

For this clone: At one end the junction does not follow the germline gene, possibly because of a read error. CDR3 loop: CASSIAKTSGSIFF. In DNA, the CDR3 is TGTGCCAGTAGTATAGCGAAGACTAGCGGGAGTATCTTCTTC. The gene calls are TRBV19 and TRBJ2-7, with 12 nucleotides matching TRBD2. This CDR3 contains 14 residues. Per germline, CDR1 LNHDA and CDR2 SQIVND (reference sequence).

The chain recombines TRBV9 with TRBJ1-2; D gene ambiguous. This CDR3 is built from 13 residues. Trimming pared 0 bases from V and 3 bases from J, leaving 6 bases between. Germline values: CDR1 SGDLS, CDR2 YYNGEE. The CDR3: CASSVESDYGYTF. The CDR3 coding sequence is TGTGCCAGCAGCGTAGAGTCAGACTATGGCTACACCTTC.

The chain joins TRBV27 to TRBJ2-1; no firm D call. Per germline, CDR1 MNHEY and CDR2 SMNVEV (reference sequence). V lost 5 bases to trimming and J lost 3 bases, with 5 bases between them. The CDR3 sequence is 12 residues long. CDR3 nucleotide sequence: TGTGCCAGCAGTCCCAACTACAATGAGCAGTTCTTC. Encoded protein: CASSPNYNEQFF.

J is TRBJ1-6 and V is TRBV5-1, with TRBD1 identical over 10 bases. CDR1 and CDR2 from the germline V gene are SGHRS and YFSETQ. The CDR3 length is 16 residues. V lost 3 bases and J lost 5; bases outside the gene matches: 5. The CDR3 nucleotides read TGCGCCAGCAGCTCCCGGACAGGGGGTAATAATTCACCCCTCCACTTT. It is translated as CASSSRTGGNNSPLHF. The variable domain in full, completed from reference TRBV5-1 and TRBJ1-6, reads KAGVTQTPRYLIKTRGQQVTLSCSPISGHRSVSWYQQTPGQGLQFLFEYFSETQRNKGNFPGRFSGRQFSNSRSEMNVSTLELGDSALYLCASSSRTGGNNSPLHFGNGTRLTVT.

The J gene is TRBJ1-5, the V gene TRBV28; D call uncertain. Trimming took off 3 bases at V and 4 bases at J, with 13 bases between the two ends. The CDR3 has 15 amino acids. Germline V lookup: CDR1 MDHEN, CDR2 SYDVKM. CDR3 nucleotide sequence: TGTGCCAGCAGTTTTTTGAGAGAGGGTAATCAGCCCCAGCATTTT. Residues: CASSFLREGNQPQHF.

As concerns this clone: Within the sample, other DNA sequences also encode this same CDR3. The genes are TRBV10-1 and TRBJ1-1; perhaps TRBD1 as D (5 bases). Germline V lookup: CDR1 WNHNN, CDR2 SYGVQD (reference sequence). This CDR3 contains 13 residues. With 4 bases removed from V and 0 bases from J, the gap between germline ends came to 6 bases. The CDR3 DNA reads TGCGCCAGCAGTGGACAGCTGAACACTGAAGCTTTCTTT. Its protein is CASSGQLNTEAFF.

This chain joins TRBV19 and TRBJ2-5; TRBD1 matches 7 bases. There are 15 residues in the CDR3. The germline CDR1 and CDR2 sequences are LNHDA and SQIVND (reference sequence). V shed 4 bases and J 1 base; nucleotides not matched to a gene: 6. The DNA for the CDR3 is TGTGCCAGTAGTAAAACCGGGACAGCCCAAGAGACCCAGTACTTC. This gives the protein CASSKTGTAQETQYF.

This clone was recorded only once. The CDR3 DNA reads TGTGCCACCAGCAGAGATCTTCTTCGACTTGGCGGGAGCGATGAGCAGTTCTTC. Translation gives CATSRDLLRLGGSDEQFF. This chain uses TRBV15 with TRBJ2-1; 7 nucleotides agree with TRBD2. This CDR3 region has 18 residues. The J segment lost 8 bases and the V segment lost 0 bases, leaving 16 bases of the junction unmatched. CDR1 is LNHNV and CDR2 is YYDKDF in the germline V gene (reference sequence). The full variable domain, its missing parts supplied by reference TRBV15 and TRBJ2-1, is DAMVIQNPRYQVTQFGKPVTLSCSQTLNHNVMYWYQQKSSQAPKLLFHYYDKDFNNEADTPDNFQSRRPNTSFCFLDIRSPGLGDTAMYLCATSRDLLRLGGSDEQFFGPGTRLTVL.

J is TRBJ1-1 and V is TRBV6-5; 8 bases agree with TRBD1. This CDR3 has 14 residues. V lost 6 bases, J lost 1 base, and 4 bases stayed unmatched. Germline CDR1 is MNHEY and CDR2 is SVGAGI. The chain's CDR3 is CASRGQGKNTEAFF. The CDR3 DNA reads as TGTGCCAGCAGAGGACAGGGAAAGAACACTGAAGCTTTCTTT.

V is TRBV10-1 and J is TRBJ1-5; the D gene is possibly TRBD1 (5 bases). Germline V CDR1 and CDR2: WNHNN, SYGVQD (reference sequence). Trimming removed 6 bases from V and 0 bases from J, with 18 bases in between. CDR3 length equals 17 residues. CDR3 coding DNA: TGCGCCAGCAGCGAGGGGCAGACGGCCGATAGCAATCAGCCCCAGCATTTT. Translated: CASSEGQTADSNQPQHF.